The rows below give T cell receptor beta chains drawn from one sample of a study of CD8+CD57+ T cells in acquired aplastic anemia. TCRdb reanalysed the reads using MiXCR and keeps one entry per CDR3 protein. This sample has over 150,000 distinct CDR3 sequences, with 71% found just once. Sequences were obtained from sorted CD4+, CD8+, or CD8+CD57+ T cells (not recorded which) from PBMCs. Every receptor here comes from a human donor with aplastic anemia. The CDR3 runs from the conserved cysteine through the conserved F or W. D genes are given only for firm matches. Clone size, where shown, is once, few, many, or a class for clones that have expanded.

CDR3: CASSPFWGGYTF; DNA: TGTGCCAGCAGCCCCTTCTGGGGGGGCTACACCTTC; D: .; J: TRBJ1-2; V: TRBV7-2; size: .
CDR3: CASSRSGLNTEAFF; DNA: TGTGCCAGTAGTAGGTCGGGGCTGAACACTGAAGCTTTCTTT; D: .; J: TRBJ1-1; V: TRBV19; size: .
CDR3: CASSLTYEQYF; DNA: TGTGCCAGCAGCTTAACCTACGAGCAGTACTTC; D: .; J: TRBJ2-7; V: TRBV7-2; size: many
CDR3: CASSGQQGNTIYF; DNA: TGTGCCAGCAGCGGGCAGCAGGGCAACACCATATATTTT; D: .; J: TRBJ1-3; V: TRBV7-8; size: few
CDR3: CASSRPTSGMVNEQFF; DNA: TGTGCCAGCAGCCGTCCGACTAGCGGGATGGTCAATGAGCAGTTCTTC; D: TRBD2; J: TRBJ2-1; V: TRBV12-3/TRBV12-4; size: .
CDR3: CASSFPVDTEAFF; DNA: TGTGCCAGCAGCTTTCCCGTGGACACTGAAGCTTTCTTT; D: .; J: TRBJ1-1; V: TRBV7-2; size: few
CDR3: CASTQHNEQFF; DNA: TGTGCCAGCACCCAACACAATGAGCAGTTCTTC; D: .; J: TRBJ2-1; V: TRBV7-9; size: .
CDR3: CASRTGGGELFF; DNA: TGTGCCAGCAGGACAGGGGGCGGGGAGCTGTTTTTT; D: TRBD1; J: TRBJ2-2; V: TRBV7-2; size: .
CDR3: CASSRLADNNNEQFF; DNA: TGTGCCAGCAGCAGACTGGCCGATAATAACAATGAGCAGTTCTTC; D: .; J: TRBJ2-1; V: TRBV5-6; size: .
CDR3: CASRSQDSLNTEAFF; DNA: TGTGCCAGCAGATCACAGGACAGTTTGAACACTGAAGCTTTCTTT; D: .; J: TRBJ1-1; V: TRBV6-5; size: .
CDR3: CASIGRYTEAFF; DNA: TGTGCCAGTATCGGGCGATACACTGAAGCTTTCTTT; D: .; J: TRBJ1-1; V: TRBV19; size: .
CDR3: CASSLGQVDYNEQFF; DNA: TGTGCTAGCAGCTTAGGGCAGGTCGACTACAATGAGCAGTTCTTC; D: .; J: TRBJ2-1; V: TRBV7-9; size: .
CDR3: CSVEGRLNTEAFF; DNA: TGCAGCGTTGAAGGCAGATTGAACACTGAAGCTTTCTTT; D: .; J: TRBJ1-1; V: TRBV29-1; size: .
CDR3: CASSPRVGGPPRHF; DNA: TGTGCCAGCAGCCCGCGGGTAGGGGGCCCGCCGAGGCATTTT; D: TRBD1; J: TRBJ1-5; V: TRBV11-2; size: .
CDR3: CSVEGGHGYTF; DNA: TGCAGCGTCGAAGGAGGGCATGGCTACACCTTC; D: .; J: TRBJ1-2; V: TRBV29-1; size: few
CDR3: CAISDRGRNTEAFF; DNA: TGTGCCATCAGTGACAGGGGGCGGAACACTGAAGCTTTCTTT; D: TRBD1; J: TRBJ1-1; V: TRBV10-3; size: .
CDR3: CAAGQGAEAFF; DNA: TGTGCCGCGGGACAGGGCGCTGAAGCTTTCTTT; D: TRBD1; J: TRBJ1-1; V: TRBV19; size: .
CDR3: CASGPSGATQYF; DNA: TGTGCCAGCGGACCATCAGGGGCTACGCAGTATTTT; D: .; J: TRBJ2-3; V: TRBV7-2; size: .
CDR3: CASSLLSPPDTQYF; DNA: TGTGCCAGCAGCTTATTATCCCCCCCGGATACGCAGTATTTT; D: .; J: TRBJ2-3; V: TRBV7-2; size: .
CDR3: CASSDDSDNTIYF; DNA: TGTGCCAGCAGTGATGATTCTGATAACACCATATATTTT; D: .; J: TRBJ1-3; V: TRBV2; size: .
CDR3: CASSQRDSSYEQYF; DNA: TGTGCCAGCAGTCAAAGGGACAGCTCTTACGAGCAGTACTTC; D: TRBD1; J: TRBJ2-7; V: TRBV6-6; size: few
CDR3: CSARDGRENNEQFF; DNA: TGCAGTGCTAGAGATGGGCGGGAAAACAATGAGCAGTTCTTC; D: .; J: TRBJ2-1; V: TRBV20-1; size: many
CDR3: CSATRHTGTSGSGELFF; DNA: TGCAGTGCTACCCGACATACCGGGACTAGCGGGAGCGGGGAGCTGTTTTTT; D: TRBD2; J: TRBJ2-2; V: TRBV20-1; size: .
CDR3: CSAETGGAEQYF; DNA: TGCAGTGCTGAAACAGGGGGCGCCGAGCAGTACTTC; D: TRBD1; J: TRBJ2-7; V: TRBV20-1; size: few
CDR3: CASNGGWRTDTQYF; DNA: TGTGCCAGCAATGGCGGGTGGAGGACAGATACGCAGTATTTT; D: .; J: TRBJ2-3; V: TRBV2; size: .
CDR3: CSAQDRGQGYTF; DNA: TGCAGTGCACAAGACAGGGGGCAAGGCTACACCTTC; D: TRBD1; J: TRBJ1-2; V: TRBV20-1; size: .
CDR3: CASRRAAGELFF; DNA: TGTGCCAGCCGCCGGGCCGCGGGGGAGCTGTTTTTT; D: .; J: TRBJ2-2; V: TRBV2; size: .
CDR3: CSAPLGGADNSPLHF; DNA: TGCAGTGCCCCTTTAGGGGGGGCTGATAATTCACCCCTCCACTTT; D: .; J: TRBJ1-6; V: TRBV20-1; size: .
CDR3: CASSDAFGNQPQHF; DNA: TGTGCCAGCAGTGACGCATTCGGCAATCAGCCCCAGCATTTT; D: .; J: TRBJ1-5; V: TRBV6-4; size: many
CDR3: CASTSRREGIPSYNEQFF; DNA: TGTGCCAGCACAAGTAGGAGGGAAGGGATTCCCTCCTACAATGAGCAGTTCTTC; D: .; J: TRBJ2-1; V: TRBV7-9; size: .
CDR3: CATSDYEYSGANVLTF; DNA: TGTGCCACCAGTGATTATGAGTACTCTGGGGCCAACGTCCTGACTTTC; D: .; J: TRBJ2-6; V: TRBV24-1; size: .
CDR3: CSVATSGGLIYEQYF; DNA: TGCAGCGTTGCGACTAGCGGGGGCCTTATCTACGAGCAGTACTTC; D: TRBD2; J: TRBJ2-7; V: TRBV29-1; size: few
CDR3: CASSVTGLGDIQYF; DNA: TGTGCCAGCAGCGTAACGGGGTTAGGGGACATTCAGTACTTC; D: .; J: TRBJ2-4; V: TRBV9; size: .
CDR3: CASSLETQYF; DNA: TGTGCCAGCAGTTTGGAGACCCAGTACTTC; D: .; J: TRBJ2-5; V: TRBV7-8; size: .
CDR3: CATSRDGAGVEQFF; DNA: TGTGCCACCAGCAGAGATGGCGCAGGGGTAGAGCAGTTCTTC; D: .; J: TRBJ2-1; V: TRBV15; size: once
CDR3: CAWLAGNTEAFF; DNA: TGTGCCTGGTTAGCCGGGAACACTGAAGCTTTCTTT; D: .; J: TRBJ1-1; V: TRBV30; size: few
CDR3: CASSLARYF; DNA: TGTGCCAGCAGTTTAGCGCGGTACTTC; D: .; J: TRBJ2-5; V: TRBV12-3/TRBV12-4; size: .
CDR3: CAISNSDRETYEQYF; DNA: TGTGCCATCTCAAATTCTGACAGGGAAACCTACGAGCAGTACTTC; D: TRBD1; J: TRBJ2-7; V: TRBV10-3; size: .
CDR3: CSARDRGGYGYTF; DNA: TGCAGTGCTAGAGATCGCGGAGGATATGGCTACACCTTC; D: .; J: TRBJ1-2; V: TRBV20-1; size: .
CDR3: CASSHGTRQSSYEQYF; DNA: TGTGCCAGCAGCCACGGGACTCGCCAAAGCTCCTACGAGCAGTACTTC; D: .; J: TRBJ2-7; V: TRBV7-9; size: .
CDR3: CASSRDRSGYEQYF; DNA: TGTGCCAGCAGTCGGGACAGGTCGGGCTACGAGCAGTACTTC; D: TRBD1; J: TRBJ2-7; V: TRBV6-1; size: .
CDR3: CASSPVGGGPLRNEQFF; DNA: TGTGCCAGCAGCCCAGTAGGGGGAGGTCCCCTTCGGAATGAGCAGTTCTTC; D: .; J: TRBJ2-1; V: TRBV7-8; size: .
CDR3: CATSSTGSSTEAFF; DNA: TGTGCCACCAGCAGCACAGGGTCGAGTACTGAAGCTTTCTTT; D: .; J: TRBJ1-1; V: TRBV15; size: .
CDR3: CASSLVGVNRWNTEAFF; DNA: TGTGCCAGCAGCTTAGTCGGCGTCAACAGATGGAACACTGAAGCTTTCTTT; D: .; J: TRBJ1-1; V: TRBV7-3; size: .
CDR3: CASGRGRANTEAFF; DNA: TGCGCCAGCGGCAGGGGGCGAGCTAACACTGAAGCTTTCTTT; D: TRBD1; J: TRBJ1-1; V: TRBV5-1; size: .
CDR3: CASSDPPPTGELFF; DNA: TGTGCCAGCAGCGACCCCCCTCCGACAGGGGAGCTGTTTTTT; D: .; J: TRBJ2-2; V: TRBV10-3; size: .
CDR3: CATSDARGNRQHGELFF; DNA: TGTGCCACCAGTGATGCGAGGGGAAATCGGCAGCACGGGGAGCTGTTTTTT; D: .; J: TRBJ2-2; V: TRBV24-1; size: .
CDR3: CASSVSGETQYF; DNA: TGTGCCAGCAGCGTATCAGGAGAGACCCAGTACTTC; D: .; J: TRBJ2-5; V: TRBV9; size: .
CDR3: CASSLALPGQGHGYTF; DNA: TGTGCCAGCAGCTTAGCGCTTCCAGGACAGGGACATGGCTACACCTTC; D: TRBD1; J: TRBJ1-2; V: TRBV7-2; size: once
CDR3: CASSLIPRYYTGPINAYEQYF; DNA: TGCGCCAGCAGCTTAATCCCGCGTTACTACACAGGTCCCATTAACGCCTACGAGCAGTACTTC; D: .; J: TRBJ2-7; V: TRBV5-1; size: .
CDR3: CATSRANQPQHF; DNA: TGTGCCACCAGCAGAGCGAACCAGCCCCAGCATTTT; D: .; J: TRBJ1-5; V: TRBV15; size: once